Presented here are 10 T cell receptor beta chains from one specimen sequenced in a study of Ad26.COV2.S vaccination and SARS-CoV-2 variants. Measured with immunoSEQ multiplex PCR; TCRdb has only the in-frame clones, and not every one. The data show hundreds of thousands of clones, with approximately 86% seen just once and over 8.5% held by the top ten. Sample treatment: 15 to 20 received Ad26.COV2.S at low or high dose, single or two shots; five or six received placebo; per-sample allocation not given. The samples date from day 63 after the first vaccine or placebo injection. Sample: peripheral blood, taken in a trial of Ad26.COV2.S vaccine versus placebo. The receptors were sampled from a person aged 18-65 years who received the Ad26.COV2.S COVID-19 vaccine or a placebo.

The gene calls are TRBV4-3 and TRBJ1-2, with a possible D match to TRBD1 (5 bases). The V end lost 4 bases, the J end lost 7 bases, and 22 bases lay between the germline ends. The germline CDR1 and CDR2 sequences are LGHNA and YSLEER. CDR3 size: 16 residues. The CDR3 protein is CASSLRVGGLSGGYTF. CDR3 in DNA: TGCGCCAGCAGCCTCCGAGTGGGGGGTCTCTCTGGTGGCTACACCTTC.

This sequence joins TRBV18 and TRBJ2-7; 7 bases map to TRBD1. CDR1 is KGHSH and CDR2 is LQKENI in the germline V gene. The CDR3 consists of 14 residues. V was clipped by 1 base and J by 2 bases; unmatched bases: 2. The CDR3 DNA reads TGTGCCAGCTCACCACAGACAGGGCCCTACGAGCAGTACTTC. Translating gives CASSPQTGPYEQYF. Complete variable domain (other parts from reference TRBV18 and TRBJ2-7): NAGVMQNPRHLVRRRGQEARLRCSPMKGHSHVYWYRQLPEEGLKFMVYLQKENIIDESGMPKERFSAEFPKEGPSILRIQQVVRGDSAAYFCASSPQTGPYEQYFGPGTRLTVT.

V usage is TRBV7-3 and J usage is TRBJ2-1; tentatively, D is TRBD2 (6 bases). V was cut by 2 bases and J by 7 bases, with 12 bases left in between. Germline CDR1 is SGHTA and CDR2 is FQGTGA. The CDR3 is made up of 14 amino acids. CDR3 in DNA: TGTGCCAGCAGCTTACGGGACTCCTCGAATGAGCAGTTCTTC. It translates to CASSLRDSSNEQFF.

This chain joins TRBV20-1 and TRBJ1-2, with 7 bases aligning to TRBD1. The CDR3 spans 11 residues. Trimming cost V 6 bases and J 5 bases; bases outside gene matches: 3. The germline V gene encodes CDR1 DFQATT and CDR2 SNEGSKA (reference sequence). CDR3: CSAKGAYGYTF. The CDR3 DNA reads TGCAGTGCCAAGGGGGCTTATGGCTACACCTTC.

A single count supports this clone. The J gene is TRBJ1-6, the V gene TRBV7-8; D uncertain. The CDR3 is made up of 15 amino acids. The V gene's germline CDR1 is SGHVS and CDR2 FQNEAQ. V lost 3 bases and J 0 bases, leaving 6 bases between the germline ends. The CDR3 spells CASSFESSYNSPLHF. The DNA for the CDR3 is TGTGCCAGCAGCTTCGAGAGCTCCTATAATTCACCCCTCCACTTT.

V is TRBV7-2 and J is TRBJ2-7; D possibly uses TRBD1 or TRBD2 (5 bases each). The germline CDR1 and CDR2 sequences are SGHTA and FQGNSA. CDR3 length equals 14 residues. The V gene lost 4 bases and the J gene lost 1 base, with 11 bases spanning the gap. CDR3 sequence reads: CASSSRDGSYEQYF. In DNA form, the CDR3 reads TGTGCCAGCAGCTCCCGGGACGGGTCCTACGAGCAGTACTTC.

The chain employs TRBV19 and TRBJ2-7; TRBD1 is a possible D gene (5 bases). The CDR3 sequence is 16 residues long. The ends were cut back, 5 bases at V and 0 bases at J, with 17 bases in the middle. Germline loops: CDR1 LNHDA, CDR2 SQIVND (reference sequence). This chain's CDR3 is CASSPAPGFSSYEQYF. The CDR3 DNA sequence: TGTGCCAGTAGTCCTGCCCCAGGGTTCAGCTCCTACGAGCAGTACTTC. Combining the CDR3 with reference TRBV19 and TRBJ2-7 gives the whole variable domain DGGITQSPKYLFRKEGQNVTLSCEQNLNHDAMYWYRQDPGQGLRLIYYSQIVNDFQKGDIAEGYSVSREKKESFPLTVTSAQKNPTAFYLCASSPAPGFSSYEQYFGPGTRLTVT.

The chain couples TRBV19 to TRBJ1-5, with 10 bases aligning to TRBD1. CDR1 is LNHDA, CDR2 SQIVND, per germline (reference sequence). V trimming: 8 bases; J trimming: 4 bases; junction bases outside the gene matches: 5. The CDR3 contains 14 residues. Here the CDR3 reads CASRDRGINQPQHF. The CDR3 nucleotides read TGTGCCAGTCGGGACAGGGGAATAAATCAGCCCCAGCATTTT. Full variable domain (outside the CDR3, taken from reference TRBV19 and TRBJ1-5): DGGITQSPKYLFRKEGQNVTLSCEQNLNHDAMYWYRQDPGQGLRLIYYSQIVNDFQKGDIAEGYSVSREKKESFPLTVTSAQKNPTAFYLCASRDRGINQPQHFGDGTRLSIL.

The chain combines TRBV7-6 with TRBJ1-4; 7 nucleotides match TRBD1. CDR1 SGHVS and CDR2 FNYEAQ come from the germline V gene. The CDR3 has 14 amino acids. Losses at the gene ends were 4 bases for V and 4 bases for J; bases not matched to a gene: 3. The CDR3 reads CASSSGQVNEKLFF. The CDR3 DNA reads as TGTGCCAGCAGCTCAGGACAGGTTAATGAAAAACTGTTTTTT.

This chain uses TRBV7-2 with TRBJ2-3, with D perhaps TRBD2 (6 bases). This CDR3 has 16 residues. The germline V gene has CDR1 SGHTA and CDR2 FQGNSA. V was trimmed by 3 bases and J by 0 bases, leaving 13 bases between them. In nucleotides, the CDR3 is TGTGCCAGCAGCTTGGTTAGCGGAACTAGCACAGATACGCAGTATTTT. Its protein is CASSLVSGTSTDTQYF.